One and the same sample provided the 28 T cell receptor beta chains below, sequenced in a study of blood T cell repertoires in COVID-19. TCRdb's table, derived via immunoSEQ multiplex PCR, lists solely in-frame clones and lacks some. The table has more than 200,000 clones, more than 75% seen once; the top ten hold 3.5% to 5%. The sequencing input was peripheral blood. These receptors originate from a man in his fifties with acute or convalescent COVID-19.

This chain connects TRBV19 to TRBJ1-5; maybe TRBD1 (6 bases). V lost 6 bases to trimming and J lost 7 bases, with 13 bases between them. The CDR3 length is 13 residues. Germline-derived CDR1 and CDR2 are LNHDA and SQIVND (reference sequence). The CDR3 spells CASRGRGQQPQHF. CDR3 bases: TGTGCCAGTAGGGGCAGGGGTCAACAGCCCCAGCATTTT.

The chain carries TRBV29-1 and TRBJ1-1, with a possible D match to TRBD1 (6 bases). The CDR3 sequence is 14 residues long. Trimming took off 3 bases at V and 4 bases at J, with 15 bases between the two ends. CDR1 and CDR2 from the germline V gene are SQVTM and ANQGSEA. The CDR3 DNA follows: TGCAGCGTTGAGACAGGATCATGGTCCACTGAAGCTTTCTTT. It specifies CSVETGSWSTEAFF.

The CDR3 loop is CASSEARSASYGYTF. Written as DNA, the CDR3 is TGTGCCAGCAGTGAAGCTCGGTCAGCTAGCTATGGCTACACCTTC. This sequence joins TRBV6-1 and TRBJ1-2; D call uncertain. Germline V gene lookup returns CDR1 MNHNS and CDR2 SASEGT. The CDR3 consists of 15 residues. Trimming pared 0 bases from V and 4 bases from J, leaving 12 bases between.

The chain employs TRBV5-1 and TRBJ2-1; TRBD1 matches 8 bases. The germline V gene encodes CDR1 SGHRS and CDR2 YFSETQ. Germline trimming cut 5 bases from V and 4 bases from J; bases unmatched to any gene: 8. CDR3 length: 15 residues. CDR3 protein: CASRPDRAKYNEQFF. For the CDR3, the DNA is TGCGCCAGCAGACCGGACAGGGCCAAATACAATGAGCAGTTCTTC.

This clone has only one observation. The V gene is TRBV5-1, the J gene TRBJ2-1, with 11 bases aligning to TRBD2. J lost 10 bases, V lost 2 bases, and 5 bases had no gene match. CDR1 is SGHRS, CDR2 YFSETQ, per germline. The CDR3 consists of 14 residues. The CDR3 DNA reads TGCGCCAGCAGCTTCTGGGGACTAGCGGAGGAGCAGTTCTTC. It yields the protein CASSFWGLAEEQFF.

This chain connects TRBV6-5 to TRBJ1-1, with D hard to call. This CDR3 is 15 amino acids long. Deletions cut 2 bases from V and 1 base from J, with 11 bases between. Per the germline V gene, CDR1 is MNHEY and CDR2 is SVGAGI. CDR3 loop: CASSYDVPGNTEAFF. The CDR3 nucleotides are TGTGCCAGCAGTTACGACGTACCAGGGAACACTGAAGCTTTCTTT.

The V and J genes are TRBV3-1 (or the pseudogene TRBV3-2) and TRBJ1-2; no reliable D call. Trimming left V 3 bases short and J 8 bases short, with 10 bases between. The V gene's germline CDR1 is LGHDT and CDR2 YNNKEL (reference sequence). The CDR3 consists of 12 residues. CDR3 sequence reads: CASSHTDQGYTF. CDR3 coding DNA: TGTGCCAGCAGCCACACAGATCAAGGCTACACCTTC.

The sample holds one count of this clone. Sequence at one end of the junction differs from germline and may be a read error. The CDR3 sequence: CASSRGGTAFSSF. Written as DNA, the CDR3 is TGTGCCAGCAGCCGCGGCGGGACAGCGTTCTCATCTTTT. V is TRBV5-8 and J is TRBJ1-6; 7 nucleotides line up with TRBD1. The CDR3 has 13 amino acids. Germline values: CDR1 SGHTS, CDR2 YDEGEE.

This clone was detected a few times. The rearrangement joins TRBV10-2 to TRBJ1-6, with 8 bases lining up with TRBD1. The CDR3 runs to 15 residues. J was trimmed by 7 bases and V by 2 bases; bases with no gene match: 4. Germline V CDR1 and CDR2: WSHSY, SAAADI. CDR3 residues: CASSEVPGGNSPLHF. The CDR3 DNA reads TGCGCCAGCAGTGAGGTCCCAGGGGGCAATTCACCCCTCCACTTT.

The V and J genes are TRBV5-5 and TRBJ2-1; 7 bases fit TRBD1. The CDR3 consists of 15 residues. Germline V gene sequence: CDR1 SGHKS, CDR2 YYEKEE (reference sequence). With V trimmed by 2 bases and J by 7 bases, 9 bases remained unmatched. CDR3 sequence (DNA): TGTGCCAGCAGCTTACGGGGACAGATAAGGAATGAGCAGTTCTTC. Its protein product is CASSLRGQIRNEQFF.

This clone was seen a few times. This sequence joins TRBV4-1 and TRBJ1-2, with D perhaps TRBD1 (6 bases). This CDR3 spans 11 amino acids. Germline V CDR1 and CDR2: MGHRA, YSYEKL. V was cut by 11 bases and J by 8 bases, with 15 bases left in between. As DNA, the CDR3 is TGCGCCTCCAAGGGGGGGTTGGGCTACACCTTC. This translates into CASKGGLGYTF.

The J gene is TRBJ2-5, the V gene TRBV10-1; possible D gene TRBD1, 6 bases. CDR1 is WNHNN and CDR2 is SYGVQD in the germline V gene (reference sequence). Trimming left V 0 bases short and J 5 bases short, with 10 bases between. The CDR3 loop spans 14 amino acids. CDR3 in DNA: TGCGCCAGCAGTGAGTCGAGGGGGTCTGAGACCCAGTACTTC. As protein: CASSESRGSETQYF.

CDR3 loop: CASSGGEGNTIYF. DNA for the CDR3: TGCGCCAGCAGTGGGGGGGAAGGAAACACCATATATTTT. The V call is TRBV10-2, the J call TRBJ1-3; possibly TRBD1 for D (5 bases). The CDR3 length is 13 residues. Germline CDR1 WSHSY, CDR2 SAAADI. The ends were cut back, 4 bases at V and 4 bases at J, with 8 bases in the middle.

The chain carries TRBV5-1 and TRBJ1-4; 9 bases map to TRBD1. V was clipped by 4 bases and J by 7 bases; unmatched bases: 8. CDR3 length equals 15 residues. Per germline, CDR1 SGHRS and CDR2 YFSETQ. CDR3 DNA: TGCGCCAGCAGCAGGGGGACAGGGACGGCTGAAAAACTGTTTTTT. Its translation is CASSRGTGTAEKLFF.

In DNA form, the CDR3 reads TGTGCCAGCAGCTTAACAGGGGGCTTCGATGAGCAGTTCTTC. It translates to CASSLTGGFDEQFF. The chain employs TRBV7-2 and TRBJ2-1; TRBD1 agrees at 9 bases. CDR1 SGHTA and CDR2 FQGNSA come from the germline V gene. This CDR3 has 14 residues. Germline trimming cut 2 bases from V and 8 bases from J; bases unmatched to any gene: 4.

This chain links TRBV21-1 with TRBJ2-1; TRBD2 is the table's D call and was not checked against the DNA. TRBV21-1 is annotated as a pseudogene. The CDR3 spans 22 residues. The CDR3 is CASSKNRTDLAGDKGSYNEQFF. DNA for the CDR3: TGTGCCAGCAGCAAAAATCGGACGGACCTAGCGGGGGATAAGGGCTCCTACAATGAGCAGTTCTTC.

In its sample, this clone was seen a few times. The CDR3 sequence: CASSSPRTGGYTF. CDR3 DNA sequence: TGTGCCAGCAGCTCTCCCAGGACAGGCGGCTACACCTTC. The V gene is TRBV11-2, the J gene TRBJ1-2, with 7 bases aligning to TRBD1. The CDR3 consists of 13 residues. The germline gives CDR1 SGHAT, CDR2 FQNNGV. V was pared by 4 bases and J by 8 bases, with 7 bases of the junction left unmatched.

This clone came up once. The rearrangement links TRBV2 to TRBJ1-5, with 7 bases identical to TRBD1. This CDR3 is built from 15 residues. The V gene's germline CDR1 is SNHLY and CDR2 FYNNEI. V lost 2 bases to trimming and J lost 1 base; unmatched junction nucleotides: 2. The CDR3 DNA reads TGTGCCAGCAGTGAACAGACAGGGAGCAATCAGCCCCAGCATTTT. Protein product: CASSEQTGSNQPQHF.

The table lists this clone with a count of one. The chain combines TRBV7-9 with TRBJ2-5, with 12 bases matching TRBD1. The J segment lost 5 bases and the V segment lost 1 base, leaving 5 bases of the junction unmatched. The CDR3 runs 16 residues. CDR1 and CDR2 (germline): SEHNR, FQNEAQ (reference sequence). CDR3 DNA: TGTGCCAGCAGCTTAGGGGACAGGGGGCTTCGGGAGACCCAGTACTTC. Translated, it gives CASSLGDRGLRETQYF.

The chain couples TRBV30 to TRBJ2-1; the match to TRBD2 covers 8 bases. This CDR3 region has 12 residues. Germline V lookup: CDR1 GTSNPN, CDR2 SVGIG (reference sequence). The V and J ends lost 0 bases and 15 bases, in that order; junction bases with no gene match: 7. The CDR3 DNA reads TGTGCCTGGAGTGTACGGTGGACTAGCCCGTTCTTC. Encoded protein: CAWSVRWTSPFF.

The V and J genes are TRBV27 and TRBJ1-1; TRBD1 aligns across 7 bases. V dropped 4 bases and J dropped 3; count of bases not matched to a gene: 2. This CDR3 has 13 residues. Germline assignment: CDR1 MNHEY and CDR2 SMNVEV (reference sequence). The CDR3 nucleotides read TGTGCCAGCAGTTACGACAGGGACACTGAAGCTTTCTTT. Translated, it gives CASSYDRDTEAFF.

This clone was picked up one time. Other DNA sequences in the sample encode the same CDR3. The chain recombines TRBV3-1 (or the pseudogene TRBV3-2) with TRBJ1-4; a possible D gene is TRBD1 (6 bases). CDR3 length: 17 amino acids. V lost 0 bases and J lost 0, with 11 bases in between. Germline loops: CDR1 LGHDT, CDR2 YNNKEL (reference sequence). CDR3 sequence reads: CASSQDRGWATNEKLFF. In nucleotides, the CDR3 is TGTGCCAGCAGCCAAGATAGGGGGTGGGCAACTAATGAAAAACTGTTTTTT.

CDR3 in DNA: TGCGCCAGCAGCCATCGTATGACAGGGGACGAAAAACTGTTTTTT. Translating it yields CASSHRMTGDEKLFF. The chain joins TRBV4-1 to TRBJ1-4, with TRBD1 identical over 8 bases. Per the germline V gene, CDR1 is MGHRA and CDR2 is YSYEKL. This CDR3 has 15 residues. Unmatched junction bases numbered 8, after V lost 3 bases and J lost 8 bases.

The gene calls are TRBV7-2 and TRBJ1-4; possible D gene TRBD1, 5 bases. Germline CDR1 and CDR2: SGHTA and FQGNSA. The CDR3 is made up of 15 amino acids. The ends were cut back, 5 bases at V and 8 bases at J, with 18 bases in the middle. CDR3 sequence reads: CASSRARVGLEKLFF. CDR3 in DNA: TGTGCCAGCAGCAGAGCCAGGGTCGGGTTGGAAAAACTGTTTTTT.

The chain uses TRBV5-1 and TRBJ1-4; D is uncertain. Germline V gives CDR1 SGHRS, CDR2 YFSETQ. The length of the CDR3 is 15 residues. Trimming shortened V by 4 bases and J by 6 bases, and 16 bases separated the two germline ends. Written as DNA, the CDR3 is TGCGCCAGCAGCATCGGGGAAGGGTTTGATGAAAAACTGTTTTTT. It yields the protein CASSIGEGFDEKLFF.

This clone appeared a few times. The CDR3 nucleotides read TGTGCCAGCAGCTTAGCCGGGCAGGGGAACACCGGGGAGCTGTTTTTT. This sequence encodes CASSLAGQGNTGELFF. The J gene is TRBJ2-2, the V gene TRBV11-2, with TRBD1 as a possible D gene (5 bases). Germline V lookup: CDR1 SGHAT, CDR2 FQNNGV. V was clipped by 1 base and J by 1 base, with 10 bases between them. The CDR3 covers 16 residues.

The chain carries TRBV18 and TRBJ1-3, with D tentatively TRBD1 (5 bases). The CDR3 is 15 amino acids. V lost 2 bases and J lost 3, with 11 bases in between. The germline V gene has CDR1 KGHSH and CDR2 LQKENI. In DNA form, the CDR3 reads TGTGCCAGCTCACCAACAGGCGAGGATGGAAACACCATATATTTT. This encodes CASSPTGEDGNTIYF.

The chain couples TRBV7-9 to TRBJ1-1; a weak D match, TRBD1 (5 bases). Germline CDR1 and CDR2: SEHNR and FQNEAQ (reference sequence). The CDR3 contains 15 residues. Trimming removed 1 base from V and 4 bases from J, with 13 bases in between. Here the CDR3 reads CASSLVAAGGTEAFF. CDR3 in DNA: TGTGCCAGCAGCTTAGTGGCAGCCGGGGGCACTGAAGCTTTCTTT. The full variable domain, in which reference TRBV7-9 and TRBJ1-1 provide the parts outside the CDR3, is DTGVSQNPRHKITKRGQNVTFRCDPISEHNRLYWYRQTLGQGPEFLTYFQNEAQLEKSRLLSDRFSAERPKGSFSTLEIQRTEQGDSAMYLCASSLVAAGGTEAFFGQGTRLTVV.